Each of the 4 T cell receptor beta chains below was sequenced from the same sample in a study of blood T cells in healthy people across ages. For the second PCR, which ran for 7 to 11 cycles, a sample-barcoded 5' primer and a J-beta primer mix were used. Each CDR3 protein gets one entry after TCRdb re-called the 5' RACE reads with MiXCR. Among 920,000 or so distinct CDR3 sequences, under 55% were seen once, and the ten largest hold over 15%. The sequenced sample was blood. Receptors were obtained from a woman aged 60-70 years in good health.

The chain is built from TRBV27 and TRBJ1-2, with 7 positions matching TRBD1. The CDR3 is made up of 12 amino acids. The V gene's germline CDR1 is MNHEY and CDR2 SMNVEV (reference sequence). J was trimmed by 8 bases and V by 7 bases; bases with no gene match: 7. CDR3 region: CASKDRIDGYTF. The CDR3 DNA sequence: TGTGCCAGCAAGGACAGGATTGACGGCTACACCTTC.

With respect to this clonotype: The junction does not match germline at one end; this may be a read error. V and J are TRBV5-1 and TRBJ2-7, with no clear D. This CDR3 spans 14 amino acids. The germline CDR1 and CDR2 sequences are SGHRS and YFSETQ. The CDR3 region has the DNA TGCGCCAGCAGCTTGGAGTCAGCCTCCTGCGAGCAGTACTTC. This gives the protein CASSLESASCEQYF.

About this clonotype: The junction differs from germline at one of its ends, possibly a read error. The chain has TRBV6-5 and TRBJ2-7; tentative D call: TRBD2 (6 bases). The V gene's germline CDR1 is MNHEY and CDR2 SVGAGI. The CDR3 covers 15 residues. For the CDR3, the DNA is TGTGGCAGCAGTCGTACCCTCGTCGGAGGGCTAGAGCAGTACTTC. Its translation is CGSSRTLVGGLEQYF.

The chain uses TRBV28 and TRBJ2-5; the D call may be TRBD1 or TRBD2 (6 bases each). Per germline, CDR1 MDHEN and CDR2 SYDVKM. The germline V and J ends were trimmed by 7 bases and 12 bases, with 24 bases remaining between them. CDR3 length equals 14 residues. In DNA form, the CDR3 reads TGTGCCAGCACCCTAGGGGGGAGCTCCGCCACTAAGTACTTC. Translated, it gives CASTLGGSSATKYF.